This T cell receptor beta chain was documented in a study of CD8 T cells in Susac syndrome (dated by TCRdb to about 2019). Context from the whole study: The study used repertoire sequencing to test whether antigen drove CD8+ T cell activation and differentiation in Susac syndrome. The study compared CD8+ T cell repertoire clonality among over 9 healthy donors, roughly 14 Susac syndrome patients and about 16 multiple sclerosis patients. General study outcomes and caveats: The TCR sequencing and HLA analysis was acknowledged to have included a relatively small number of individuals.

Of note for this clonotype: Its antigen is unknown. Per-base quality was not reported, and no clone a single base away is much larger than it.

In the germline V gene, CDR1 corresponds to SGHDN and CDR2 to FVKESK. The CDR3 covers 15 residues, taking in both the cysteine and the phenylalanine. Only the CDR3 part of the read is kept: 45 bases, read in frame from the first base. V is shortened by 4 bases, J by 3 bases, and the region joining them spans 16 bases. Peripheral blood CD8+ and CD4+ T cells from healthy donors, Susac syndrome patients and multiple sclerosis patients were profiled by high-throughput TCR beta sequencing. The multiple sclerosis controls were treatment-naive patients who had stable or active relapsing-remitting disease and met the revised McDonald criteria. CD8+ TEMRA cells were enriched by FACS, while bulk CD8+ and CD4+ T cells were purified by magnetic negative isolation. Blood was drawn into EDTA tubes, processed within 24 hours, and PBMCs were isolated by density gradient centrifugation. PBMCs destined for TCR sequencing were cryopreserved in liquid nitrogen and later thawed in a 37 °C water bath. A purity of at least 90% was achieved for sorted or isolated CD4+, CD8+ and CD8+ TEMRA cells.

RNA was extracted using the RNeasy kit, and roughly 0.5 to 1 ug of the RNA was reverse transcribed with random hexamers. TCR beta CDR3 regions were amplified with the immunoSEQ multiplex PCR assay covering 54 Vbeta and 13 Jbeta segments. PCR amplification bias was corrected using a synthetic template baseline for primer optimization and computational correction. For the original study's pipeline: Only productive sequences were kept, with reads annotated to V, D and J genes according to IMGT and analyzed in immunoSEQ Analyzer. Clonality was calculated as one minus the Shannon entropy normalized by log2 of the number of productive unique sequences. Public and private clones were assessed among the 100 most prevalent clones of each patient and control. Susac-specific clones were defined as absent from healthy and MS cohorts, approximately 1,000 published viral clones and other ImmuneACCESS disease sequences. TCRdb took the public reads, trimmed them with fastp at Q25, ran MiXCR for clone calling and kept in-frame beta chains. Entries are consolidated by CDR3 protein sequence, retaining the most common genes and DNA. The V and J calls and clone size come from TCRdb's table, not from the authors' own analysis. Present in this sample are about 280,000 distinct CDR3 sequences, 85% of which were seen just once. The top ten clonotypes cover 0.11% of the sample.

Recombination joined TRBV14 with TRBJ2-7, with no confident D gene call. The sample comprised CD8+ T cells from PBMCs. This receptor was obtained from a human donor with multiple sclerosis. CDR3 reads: CASSPDGEADYEQYF. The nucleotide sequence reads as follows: TGTGCCAGCAGCCCCGACGGTGAGGCGGACTACGAGCAGTACTTC.